The text below deals with one TCR beta chain. The length of the CDR3 is 14 residues. Germline CDR1 SGHDT, CDR2 YYEEEE. Trimming cost V 2 bases and J 1 base, with 9 bases left between them. Per the study methods: Estimates of nucleated cell counts were drawn from the amplification of reference gene primers. The table came from immunoSEQ multiplex PCR; TCRdb's copy has only in-frame clones and leaves some out. V and J calls and clone size follow that table, whereas D and trimming were derived from the DNA. The repertoire holds more than 80,000 clones, with more than 70% as singletons. This sample was taken from a study of blood T cell repertoires in COVID-19. Looking at the study overall: From T cells, B-cell-depleted T cells, or PBMCs came the material, which was cDNA or gDNA.

This TCR came from a man between 50 and 59 years old with active COVID-19. The chain links TRBV5-6 to TRBJ1-1, with D unclear. The source material was peripheral blood. Here the CDR3 DNA reads TGTGCCAGCAGCTTAGGCGGGGAGAACACTGAAGCTTTCTTT. This translates into CASSLGGENTEAFF.